This entry lists 30 T cell receptor beta chains sequenced from one sample in a study of CD8+ T cells in alopecia areata. cDNA reverse transcribed from extracted RNA served as the sequencing template. The method was immunoSEQ multiplex PCR; TCRdb's version includes in-frame clones alone and lacks a portion of them. The sample contains roughly 150,000 clones, approximately 60% of which appear only once. The sample consisted of CD4+ T cells sorted from blood. These receptors all come from a human donor in good health.

The V and J genes are TRBV30 and TRBJ2-7, with D possibly being TRBD1 (6 bases). The V and J ends lost 2 bases and 2 bases respectively, with 7 bases between them. There are 12 residues in the CDR3. Germline CDR1 GTSNPN, CDR2 SVGIG (reference sequence). The CDR3 here is CAWSRGTYEQYF. CDR3 in DNA: TGTGCCTGGAGTAGGGGGACCTACGAGCAGTACTTC.

V gene TRBV6-6 combines with J gene TRBJ1-2; TRBD1 might be the D (5 bases). The CDR3 totals 15 residues. Per germline, CDR1 MNHNY and CDR2 SVGAGI (reference sequence). Trimming took 5 bases from V and 4 from J, leaving 17 bases between them. The CDR3 DNA is TGTGCCAGCAGTGACAGCAGGTCGTTTGGCTATGGCTACACCTTC. Translation: CASSDSRSFGYGYTF.

This clone showed up many times. The chain recombines TRBV6-5 with TRBJ2-1; D ambiguous. Looked up from germline, CDR1 is MNHEY and CDR2 is SVGAGI. V was shortened by 11 bases and J by 0 bases, with 14 bases between the two germline ends. The length of the CDR3 is 14 residues. CDR3 amino acids: CACRGPNSYNEQFF. DNA of the CDR3: TGTGCCTGCCGCGGACCCAACTCCTACAATGAGCAGTTCTTC.

The CDR3 DNA reads as TGCAGCGTTGAAGATCTCGCCCAAGAGACCCAGTACTTC. This gives the protein CSVEDLAQETQYF. The V and J genes are TRBV29-1 and TRBJ2-5; D not certain. CDR1 is SQVTM and CDR2 is ANQGSEA in the germline V gene. The ends were cut back, 0 bases at V and 1 base at J, with 6 bases in the middle. This CDR3 has 13 amino acids.

This clone has just a few counts. Other DNA sequences in this specimen translate into the identical CDR3. V usage is TRBV5-1 and J usage is TRBJ1-1; D might be TRBD1 (5 bases). V gave up 5 bases and J gave up 0 bases, with 14 bases separating them. Germline CDR1 and CDR2: SGHRS and YFSETQ. This CDR3 has 15 residues. The CDR3 bases are TGCGCCAGCAGTCGGGACTCCCATTTGAACACTGAAGCTTTCTTT. Residues: CASSRDSHLNTEAFF.

The chain links TRBV19 to TRBJ1-2; weak D call: TRBD1 (6 bases). The germline gives CDR1 LNHDA, CDR2 SQIVND (reference sequence). Trimming left V 5 bases short and J 4 bases short, with 11 bases between. The CDR3 length is 13 residues. CDR3 nucleotides: TGTGCCAGTAGTGACACAGGGAGCTATGGCTACACCTTC. This gives the protein CASSDTGSYGYTF.

The chain has TRBV4-1 and TRBJ2-6; D is uncertain. The CDR3 has 15 amino acids. The germline gives CDR1 MGHRA, CDR2 YSYEKL. The V gene lost 1 base and the J gene lost 5 bases, with 9 bases spanning the gap. The CDR3 loop reads CASSQVGQRANVLTF. The CDR3 nucleotides read TGCGCCAGCAGCCAAGTGGGTCAGAGGGCCAACGTCCTGACTTTC.

Here the CDR3 DNA reads TGCGCCAGCAGCCAAGATTGGACTAGGGGATACGAGCAGTACTTC. This encodes CASSQDWTRGYEQYF. V is TRBV4-1 and J is TRBJ2-7, with 7 bases fitting TRBD2. J gave up 4 bases and V 0 bases, and 6 bases lay outside the gene matches. From germline, CDR1 is MGHRA and CDR2 YSYEKL. CDR3 length equals 15 residues.

The chain couples TRBV29-1 to TRBJ1-1, with 7 bases matching TRBD1. CDR1 is SQVTM and CDR2 is ANQGSEA in the germline V gene. V trimming: 5 bases; J trimming: 12 bases; junction bases outside the gene matches: 9. CDR3 length: 11 residues. In nucleotides, the CDR3 is TGCAGCGTTTTGACAGGGTACGAACCTTTCTTT. The encoded protein is CSVLTGYEPFF.

This clone was seen more than once but under ten times. The chain's CDR3 is CSVEQGPTEAFF. Written as DNA, the CDR3 is TGCAGCGTTGAGCAGGGGCCCACTGAAGCTTTCTTT. The gene calls are TRBV29-1 and TRBJ1-1; D perhaps matches TRBD1 (6 bases). The CDR3 is 12 residues long. Trimming removed 3 bases at V and 4 bases at J, with 9 bases between. Germline CDR1 SQVTM, CDR2 ANQGSEA.

The gene calls are TRBV2 and TRBJ2-1, with D unresolved. The V end lost 6 bases, the J end lost 4 bases, and 7 bases lay between the germline ends. This CDR3 has 12 residues. Germline lookup yields CDR1 SNHLY and CDR2 FYNNEI. CDR3 in DNA: TGTGCCAGCAGCCCTTTTTACAATGAGCAGTTCTTC. Encoded protein: CASSPFYNEQFF.

This clone was found a few times. V gene TRBV19 combines with J gene TRBJ2-1, with 9 nucleotides matching TRBD1. This CDR3 is 14 amino acids long. Germline CDR1 is LNHDA and CDR2 is SQIVND (reference sequence). After removal of 5 bases from V and 8 bases from J, the junction contained 7 bases not matched to a gene. CDR3 amino acids: CASSLGDRGYEQFF. The CDR3 DNA reads TGTGCCAGTAGTCTGGGAGACAGGGGGTATGAGCAGTTCTTC. Variable domain in full (rest from reference TRBV19 and TRBJ2-1): DGGITQSPKYLFRKEGQNVTLSCEQNLNHDAMYWYRQDPGQGLRLIYYSQIVNDFQKGDIAEGYSVSREKKESFPLTVTSAQKNPTAFYLCASSLGDRGYEQFFGPGTRLTVL.

This clone was found once. The chain has TRBV7-9 and TRBJ2-3; D perhaps matches TRBD1 (5 bases). Trimming took 2 bases from V and 4 from J, leaving 19 bases between them. This CDR3 comprises 17 residues. Germline V gene sequence: CDR1 SEHNR, CDR2 FQNEAQ (reference sequence). The CDR3 here is CASSLRGSRPWADTQYF. CDR3 DNA: TGTGCCAGCAGCTTAAGGGGAAGTCGACCGTGGGCAGATACGCAGTATTTT.

This sequence joins TRBV5-1 and TRBJ2-1; 7 bases are shared with TRBD2. Per the germline V gene, CDR1 is SGHRS and CDR2 is YFSETQ. CDR3 length equals 15 residues. Unmatched junction bases numbered 4, after V lost 4 bases and J lost 0 bases. CDR3 residues: CASSTSGTSYNEQFF. The CDR3 DNA sequence: TGCGCCAGCAGCACGAGCGGGACCTCCTACAATGAGCAGTTCTTC.

This clone appeared a few times. This sequence joins TRBV28 and TRBJ1-5; D is ambiguous. V was clipped by 5 bases and J by 9 bases, with 14 bases between them. Germline-derived CDR1 and CDR2 are MDHEN and SYDVKM. CDR3 length: 13 amino acids. In DNA form, the CDR3 reads TGTGCCAGCAGTCCCGGACCTAGCAGGCCCCAGCATTTT. It codes for CASSPGPSRPQHF.

The chain is built from TRBV25-1 and TRBJ2-4; D remains unclear. This CDR3 is 15 amino acids long. Germline V CDR1 and CDR2: MGHDK, SYGVNS. V was clipped by 4 bases and J by 4 bases, with 14 bases between them. The CDR3 DNA is TGTGCCAGCAGTGGGATGGGTGACACGAAAAACATTCAGTACTTC. It yields the protein CASSGMGDTKNIQYF.

The sample holds a few counts of this clone. The chain recombines TRBV29-1 with TRBJ2-1; tentatively, D is TRBD1 or TRBD2 (5 bases each). Germline V gives CDR1 SQVTM, CDR2 ANQGSEA. The V and J ends lost 2 bases and 0 bases respectively, with 8 bases between them. The CDR3 length is 14 residues. CDR3 amino acids: CSVERGDSYNEQFF. Here the CDR3 DNA reads TGCAGCGTTGAACGAGGGGACTCCTACAATGAGCAGTTCTTC.

The chain is built from TRBV27 and TRBJ1-5, with D possibly being TRBD1 (6 bases). V gave up 3 bases and J gave up 0 bases, with 12 bases separating them. Germline CDR1 is MNHEY and CDR2 is SMNVEV (reference sequence). This CDR3 contains 16 residues. As DNA, the CDR3 is TGTGCCAGCAGTTTTTGGGGGGGCGATAGCAATCAGCCCCAGCATTTT. Protein product: CASSFWGGDSNQPQHF.

This chain joins TRBV7-3 and TRBJ2-6, with TRBD1 identical over 9 bases. CDR1 SGHTA and CDR2 FQGTGA come from the germline V gene. The V gene end was trimmed by 4 bases and the J gene end by 0 bases; junction bases not matched to a gene: 4. The CDR3 is 17 residues long. The CDR3 nucleotides are TGTGCCAGCAGCTATCCGGGACAGGGCTCTGGGGCCAACGTCCTGACTTTC. Its protein product is CASSYPGQGSGANVLTF.

The genes are TRBV25-1 and TRBJ2-1; unclear D gene. CDR3 length: 15 amino acids. Trimming took 3 bases from V and 4 from J, leaving 13 bases between them. Germline V gene lookup returns CDR1 MGHDK and CDR2 SYGVNS. CDR3 sequence (DNA): TGTGCCAGCAGTGATGGCAGGATCAAGTACAATGAGCAGTTCTTC. Its translation is CASSDGRIKYNEQFF.

The V call is TRBV18, the J call TRBJ2-1, with D perhaps matching TRBD1 or TRBD2 (5 bases each). The CDR3 runs to 15 residues. Trimming removed 2 bases at V and 0 bases at J, with 8 bases between. In germline, CDR1 is KGHSH, CDR2 LQKENI. This CDR3 reads CASSPKGSSYNEQFF. DNA of the CDR3: TGTGCCAGCTCACCAAAGGGGAGCTCCTACAATGAGCAGTTCTTC.

The genes are TRBV2 and TRBJ2-3; no firm D call. The CDR3 runs 12 residues. The V end lost 8 bases, the J end lost 4 bases, and 10 bases lay between the germline ends. The germline V gene has CDR1 SNHLY and CDR2 FYNNEI. CDR3: CASVGFPDTQYF. In nucleotides, the CDR3 is TGTGCCAGCGTCGGTTTTCCAGATACGCAGTATTTT.

The CDR3 sequence: CSVARGLAGEGVDYEQYF. CDR3 DNA: TGCAGCGTTGCCCGCGGACTAGCGGGAGAGGGGGTCGATTACGAGCAGTACTTC. The V gene is TRBV29-1, the J gene TRBJ2-7, with TRBD2 matching 13 bases. V lost 4 bases, J lost 4 bases, and 16 bases stayed unmatched. There are 18 residues in the CDR3. CDR1 is SQVTM and CDR2 is ANQGSEA in the germline V gene.

This chain joins TRBV29-1 and TRBJ2-7; no definite D call. Germline V lookup: CDR1 SQVTM, CDR2 ANQGSEA. The CDR3 consists of 12 residues. Deletions cut 0 bases from V and 5 bases from J, with 8 bases between. The CDR3 DNA reads as TGCAGCGTTGAAGAGGATTTCCACGAGCAGTACTTC. It yields the protein CSVEEDFHEQYF.

This chain uses TRBV6-7 with TRBJ2-7; 12 nucleotides match TRBD1. TRBV6-7 is given ORF status, its function remaining uncertain. The CDR3 covers 15 residues. The V segment lost 6 bases and the J segment 7 bases; nucleotides outside the gene matches: 10. The CDR3: CASSHGDRGPGEQYF. In DNA form, the CDR3 reads TGTGCCAGCAGCCACGGGGACAGGGGGCCCGGAGAGCAGTACTTC.

This clone has more than one count but fewer than ten. This chain connects TRBV30 to TRBJ1-1; D gene ambiguous. CDR1 GTSNPN and CDR2 SVGIG come from the germline V gene (reference sequence). The CDR3 is 10 residues long. V lost 2 bases to trimming and J lost 8 bases, with 6 bases between them. The CDR3 is CAWSPPEAFF. CDR3 DNA sequence: TGTGCCTGGAGTCCCCCGGAAGCTTTCTTT.

This clone has more than one count but fewer than ten. The chain links TRBV28 to TRBJ2-7, with D possibly being TRBD1 or TRBD2 (6 bases each). The V end lost 6 bases, the J end lost 4 bases, and 19 bases lay between the germline ends. CDR1 is MDHEN and CDR2 is SYDVKM in the germline V gene. This CDR3 contains 15 residues. The CDR3 DNA reads as TGTGCCAGCAGCTTGTGGGGGGCTAGCGCGTACGAGCAGTACTTC. Its translation: CASSLWGASAYEQYF. The full variable domain, its missing parts supplied by reference TRBV28 and TRBJ2-7, is DVKVTQSSRYLVKRTGEKVFLECVQDMDHENMFWYRQDPGLGLRLIYFSYDVKMKEKGDIPEGYSVSREKKERFSLILESASTNQTSMYLCASSLWGASAYEQYFGPGTRLTVT.

With regard to this clone: At one end, the junction sequence differs from germline, possibly due to a read error. The gene calls are TRBV18 and TRBJ2-3, with D possibly TRBD1 on 5 matching bases. CDR3 size: 15 residues. Per the germline V gene, CDR1 is KGHSH and CDR2 is LQKENI. This CDR3 is CASSPQAVSTDTQYF. The DNA of the CDR3 is TGTGCCAGCTCGCCACAGGCGGTTAGCACAGATACGCAGTATTTT.

This clone was seen only a few times. The CDR3 bases are TGCGCCAGCAGCTTGGGCCAGGGTCGGCAGTATTTT. As protein: CASSLGQGRQYF. The chain is built from TRBV5-1 and TRBJ2-3, with a possible D match to TRBD1 (5 bases). Trimming stripped 0 bases from V and 11 bases from J, with 10 bases between. CDR1 is SGHRS and CDR2 is YFSETQ in the germline V gene. The CDR3 spans 12 residues.

The V and J genes are TRBV5-1 and TRBJ1-1; D not certain. There are 15 residues in the CDR3. V was shortened by 4 bases and J by 0 bases, with 13 bases between the two germline ends. Looked up from germline, CDR1 is SGHRS and CDR2 is YFSETQ. For the CDR3, the DNA is TGCGCCAGCAGCGGTGCAGGACCCATGAACACTGAAGCTTTCTTT. As protein: CASSGAGPMNTEAFF.